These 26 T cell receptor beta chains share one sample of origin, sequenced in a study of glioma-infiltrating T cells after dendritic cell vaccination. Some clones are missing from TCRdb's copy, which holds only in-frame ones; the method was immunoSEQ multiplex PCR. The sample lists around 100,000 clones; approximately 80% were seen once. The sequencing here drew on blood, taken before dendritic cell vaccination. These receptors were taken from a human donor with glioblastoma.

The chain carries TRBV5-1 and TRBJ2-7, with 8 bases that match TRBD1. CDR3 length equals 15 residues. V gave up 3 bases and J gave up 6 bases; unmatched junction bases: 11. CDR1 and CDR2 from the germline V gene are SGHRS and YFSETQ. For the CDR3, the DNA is TGCGCCAGCAGCTCGAGACCCAGGGGGCGCTTCGAGCAGTACTTC. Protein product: CASSSRPRGRFEQYF.

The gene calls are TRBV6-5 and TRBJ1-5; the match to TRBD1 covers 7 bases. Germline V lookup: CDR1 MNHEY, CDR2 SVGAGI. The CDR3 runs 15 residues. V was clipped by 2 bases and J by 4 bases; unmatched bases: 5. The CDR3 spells CASSYLRDRNQPQHF. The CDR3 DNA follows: TGTGCCAGCAGTTACCTAAGGGACAGAAATCAGCCCCAGCATTTT.

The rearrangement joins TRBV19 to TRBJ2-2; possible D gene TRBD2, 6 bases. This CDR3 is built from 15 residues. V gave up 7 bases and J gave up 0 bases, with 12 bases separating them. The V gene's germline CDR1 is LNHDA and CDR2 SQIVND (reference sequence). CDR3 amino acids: CASTVAVTNTGELFF. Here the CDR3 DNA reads TGTGCCAGTACCGTAGCGGTAACGAACACCGGGGAGCTGTTTTTT.

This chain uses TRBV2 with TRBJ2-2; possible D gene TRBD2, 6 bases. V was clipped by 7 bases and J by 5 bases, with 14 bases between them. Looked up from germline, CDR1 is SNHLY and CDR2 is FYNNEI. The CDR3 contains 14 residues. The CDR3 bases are TGTGCCAGCACTAAGCTAGCGAGTACCGGGGAGCTGTTTTTT. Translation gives CASTKLASTGELFF.

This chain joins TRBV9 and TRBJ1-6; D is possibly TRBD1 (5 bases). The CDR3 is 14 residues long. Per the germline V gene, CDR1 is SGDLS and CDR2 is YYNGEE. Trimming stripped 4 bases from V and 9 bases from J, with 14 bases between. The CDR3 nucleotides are TGTGCCAGCAGCTCACCCGGGGGGGGTTCACCCCTCCACTTT. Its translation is CASSSPGGGSPLHF.

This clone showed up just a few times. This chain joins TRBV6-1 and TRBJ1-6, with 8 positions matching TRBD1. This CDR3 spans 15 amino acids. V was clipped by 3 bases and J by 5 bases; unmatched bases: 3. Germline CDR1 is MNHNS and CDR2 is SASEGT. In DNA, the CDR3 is TGTGCCAGCAGTGATGGACAGGGTGATAATTCACCCCTCCACTTT. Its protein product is CASSDGQGDNSPLHF.

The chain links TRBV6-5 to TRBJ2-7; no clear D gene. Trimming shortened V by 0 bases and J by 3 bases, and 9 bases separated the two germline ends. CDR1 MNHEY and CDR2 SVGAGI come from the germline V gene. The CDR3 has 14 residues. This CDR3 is CASSYSAAGYEQYF. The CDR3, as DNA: TGTGCCAGCAGTTACTCGGCGGCCGGCTACGAGCAGTACTTC.

CDR3 region: CASSSHGDRYGYTF. As DNA, the CDR3 is TGTGCCAGCAGCTCACACGGGGATCGGTATGGCTACACCTTC. The chain joins TRBV7-9 to TRBJ1-2; unclear D gene. With 4 bases removed from V and 5 bases from J, the gap between germline ends came to 14 bases. This CDR3 has 14 amino acids. Germline values: CDR1 SEHNR, CDR2 FQNEAQ (reference sequence).

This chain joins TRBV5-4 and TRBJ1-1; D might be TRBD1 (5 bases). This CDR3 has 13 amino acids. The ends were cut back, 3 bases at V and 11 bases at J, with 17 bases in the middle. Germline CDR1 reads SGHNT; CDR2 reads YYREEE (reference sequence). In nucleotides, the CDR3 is TGTGCCAGCAGCTCTTTTGGAGGGGCGCCGGCTTTCTTT. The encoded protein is CASSSFGGAPAFF.

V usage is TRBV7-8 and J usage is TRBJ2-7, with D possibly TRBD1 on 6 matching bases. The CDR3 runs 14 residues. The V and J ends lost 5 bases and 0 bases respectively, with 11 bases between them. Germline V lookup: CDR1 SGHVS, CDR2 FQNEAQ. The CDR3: CASSLTGDSYEQYF. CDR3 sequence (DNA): TGTGCCAGCAGCCTGACAGGAGACTCCTACGAGCAGTACTTC.

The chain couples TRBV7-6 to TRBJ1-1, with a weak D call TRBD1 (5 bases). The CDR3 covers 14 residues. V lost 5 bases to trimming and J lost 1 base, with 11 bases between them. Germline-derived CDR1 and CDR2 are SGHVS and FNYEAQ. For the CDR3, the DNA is TGTGCCAGCAGCGCGGACATCCAGAACACTGAAGCTTTCTTT. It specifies CASSADIQNTEAFF.

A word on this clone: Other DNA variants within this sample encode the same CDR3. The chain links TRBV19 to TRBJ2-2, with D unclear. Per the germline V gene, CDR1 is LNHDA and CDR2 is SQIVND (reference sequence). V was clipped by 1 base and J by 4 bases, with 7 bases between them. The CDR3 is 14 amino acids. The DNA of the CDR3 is TGTGCCAGTAGTATAGGGGCAGTCACCGGGGAGCTGTTTTTT. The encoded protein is CASSIGAVTGELFF.

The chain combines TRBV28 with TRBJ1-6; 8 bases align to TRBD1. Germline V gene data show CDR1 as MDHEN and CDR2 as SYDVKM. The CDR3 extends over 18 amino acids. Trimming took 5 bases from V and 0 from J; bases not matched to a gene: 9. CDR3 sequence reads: CASSTASGTGSYNSPLHF. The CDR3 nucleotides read TGTGCCAGCAGTACCGCCTCCGGGACAGGCTCCTATAATTCACCCCTCCACTTT.

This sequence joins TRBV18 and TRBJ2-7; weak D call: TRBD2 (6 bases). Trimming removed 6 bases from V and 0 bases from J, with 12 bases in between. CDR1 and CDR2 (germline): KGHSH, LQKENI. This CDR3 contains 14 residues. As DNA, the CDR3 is TGTGCCAGCTCCCCGACTAGTGACTCCTACGAGCAGTACTTC. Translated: CASSPTSDSYEQYF.

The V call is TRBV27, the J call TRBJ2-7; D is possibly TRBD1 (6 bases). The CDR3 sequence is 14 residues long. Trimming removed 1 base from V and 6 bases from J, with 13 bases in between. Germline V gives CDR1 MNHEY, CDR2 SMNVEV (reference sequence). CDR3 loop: CASSLYSDSFEQYF. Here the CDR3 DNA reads TGTGCCAGCAGTTTATACTCGGACAGTTTCGAGCAGTACTTC.

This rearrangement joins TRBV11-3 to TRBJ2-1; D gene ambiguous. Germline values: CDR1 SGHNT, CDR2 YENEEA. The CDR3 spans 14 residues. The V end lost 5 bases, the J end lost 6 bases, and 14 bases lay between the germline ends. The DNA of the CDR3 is TGTGCCAGCAGCCCTCGTGAGTTCGGCAATGAGCAGTTCTTC. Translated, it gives CASSPREFGNEQFF.

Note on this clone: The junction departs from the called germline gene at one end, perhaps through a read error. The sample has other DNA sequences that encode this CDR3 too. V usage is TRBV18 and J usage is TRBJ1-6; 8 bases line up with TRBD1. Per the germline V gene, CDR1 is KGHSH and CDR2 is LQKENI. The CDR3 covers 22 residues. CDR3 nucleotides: TGTGCCAGCCCTCGTGCCCCATCCCGGGACAGGAGGACACTCTCCTATAATTCCCCCCTCCACTTT. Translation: CASPRAPSRDRRTLSYNSPLHF.

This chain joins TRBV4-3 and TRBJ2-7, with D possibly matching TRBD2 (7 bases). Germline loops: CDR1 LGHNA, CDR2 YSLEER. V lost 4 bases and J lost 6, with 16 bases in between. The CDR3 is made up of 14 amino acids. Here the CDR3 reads CASSPRGGKGEQYF. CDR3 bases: TGCGCCAGCAGCCCGAGGGGGGGAAAGGGCGAGCAGTACTTC.

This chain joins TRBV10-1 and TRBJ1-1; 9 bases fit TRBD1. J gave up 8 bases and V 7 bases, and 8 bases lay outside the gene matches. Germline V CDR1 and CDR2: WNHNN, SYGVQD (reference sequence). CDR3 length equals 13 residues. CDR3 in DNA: TGCGCCAGCAAAGGGACAGGGCCCTCCGAAGCTTTCTTT. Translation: CASKGTGPSEAFF.

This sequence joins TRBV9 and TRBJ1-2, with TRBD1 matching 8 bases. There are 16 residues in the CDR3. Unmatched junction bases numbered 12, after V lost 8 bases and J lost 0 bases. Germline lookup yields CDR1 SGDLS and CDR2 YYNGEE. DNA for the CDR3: TGTGCCAGTCGGACAGGGACACAGGCTACTAACTATGGCTACACCTTC. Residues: CASRTGTQATNYGYTF.

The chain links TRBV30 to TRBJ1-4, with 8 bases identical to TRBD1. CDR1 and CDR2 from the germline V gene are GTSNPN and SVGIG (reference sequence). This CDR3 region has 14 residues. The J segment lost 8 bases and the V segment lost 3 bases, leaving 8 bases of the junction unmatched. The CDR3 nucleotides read TGTGCCTGGAGCAACCCAGGGGGCCAGGAAAAACTGTTTTTT. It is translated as CAWSNPGGQEKLFF. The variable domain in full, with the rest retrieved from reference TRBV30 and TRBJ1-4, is SQTIHQWPATLVQPVGSPLSLECTVEGTSNPNLYWYRQAAGRGLQLLFYSVGIGQISSEVPQNLSASRPQDRQFILSSKKLLLSDSGFYLCAWSNPGGQEKLFFGSGTQLSVL.

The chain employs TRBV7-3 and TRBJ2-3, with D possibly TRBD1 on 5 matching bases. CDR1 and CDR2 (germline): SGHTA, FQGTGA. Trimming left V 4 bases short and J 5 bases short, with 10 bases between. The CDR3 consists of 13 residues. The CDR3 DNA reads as TGTGCCAGCAGCTCACAGGTTCTAGATACGCAGTATTTT. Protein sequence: CASSSQVLDTQYF.

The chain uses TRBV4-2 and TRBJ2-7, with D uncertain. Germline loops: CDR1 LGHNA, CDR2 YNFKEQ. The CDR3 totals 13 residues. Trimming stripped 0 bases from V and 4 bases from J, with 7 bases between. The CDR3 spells CASSQDSRYEQYF. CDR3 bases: TGTGCCAGCAGCCAAGATTCACGGTACGAGCAGTACTTC.

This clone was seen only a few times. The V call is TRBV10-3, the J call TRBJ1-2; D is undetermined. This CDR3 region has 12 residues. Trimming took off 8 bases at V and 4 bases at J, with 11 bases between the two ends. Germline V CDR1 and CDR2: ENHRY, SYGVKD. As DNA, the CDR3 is TGTGCCATCGCTACGGGGATCTATGGCTACACCTTC. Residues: CAIATGIYGYTF.

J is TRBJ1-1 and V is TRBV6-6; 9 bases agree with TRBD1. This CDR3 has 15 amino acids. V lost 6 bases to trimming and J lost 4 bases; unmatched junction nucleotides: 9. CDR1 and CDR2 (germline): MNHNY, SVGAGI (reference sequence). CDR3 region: CASRRRTGVVTEAFF. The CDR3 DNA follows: TGTGCCAGCAGGAGAAGGACAGGGGTCGTCACTGAAGCTTTCTTT.

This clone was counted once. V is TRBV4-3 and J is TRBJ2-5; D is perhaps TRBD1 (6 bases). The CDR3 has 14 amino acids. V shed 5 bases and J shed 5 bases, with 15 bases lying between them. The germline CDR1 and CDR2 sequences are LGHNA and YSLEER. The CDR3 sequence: CASSGNREWETQYF. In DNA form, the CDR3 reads TGCGCCAGCAGCGGGAACAGGGAGTGGGAGACCCAGTACTTC.